The present TCR beta chain was sequenced within a study of PD-L1 blockade in urothelial cancer. About the study: Among blood samples, the median T cell count was roughly 150,000. Study conclusions and caveats: When measured at 3 weeks, tumor-associated blood clones expanded more in durable-benefit patients.

Documented time point: pretreatment peripheral blood. The table came from immunoSEQ multiplex PCR; TCRdb's copy has only in-frame clones and leaves some out. The sample lists approximately 52,000 clones; around 86% were seen once. Regarding this clone: Its target is unknown.

This clonotype was sampled from a man between 65 and 85 years old with urothelial cancer. The specimen was PBMCs, collected around atezolizumab (anti-PD-L1) treatment.

CDR3 protein: CAWTPRGVNEQFF. The CDR3 DNA follows: TGTGCCTGGACCCCCCGGGGTGTCAATGAGCAGTTCTTC. The V and J genes are TRBV30 and TRBJ2-1, with TRBD2 as a possible D gene (5 bases). Germline CDR1 reads GTSNPN; CDR2 reads SVGIG (reference sequence). This CDR3 is built from 13 residues. The V gene lost 4 bases and the J gene lost 6 bases, with 13 bases spanning the gap. Variable domain in full (rest from reference TRBV30 and TRBJ2-1): SQTIHQWPATLVQPVGSPLSLECTVEGTSNPNLYWYRQAAGRGLQLLFYSVGIGQISSEVPQNLSASRPQDRQFILSSKKLLLSDSGFYLCAWTPRGVNEQFFGPGTRLTVL.